Listed below are T cell receptor beta chains from one sample, sequenced in a study of blood T cell repertoires in COVID-19. Repertoires were generated with immunoSEQ multiplex PCR, while TCRdb's copy carries only in-frame clones and drops some. Found here are a few hundred thousand clones, around nine tenths of them singletons; the top ten hold about 9.4%. Specimen: PBMCs or T cells enriched from blood (not recorded which). These receptors were collected from a woman between 50 and 59 years old who had recovered from COVID-19. CDR3s include the opening cysteine and the closing phenylalanine or tryptophan. The order of the fields is V gene, clone size, D gene, J gene, CDR3 DNA, CDR3 protein. D genes are given only for firm matches. The listing skips clone size in some rows; elsewhere it reads once, few, many or a size class.

TRBV28	-	-	TRBJ1-4	TGTGCCAGCCCCAGGTGCGAGACAGGCAACGAAAAACTGTTTTTT	CASPRCETGNEKLFF
TRBV2	-	-	TRBJ2-7	TGTGCCAGCAGTGGATACCCCCGAGCCTACGAGCAGTACTTC	CASSGYPRAYEQYF
TRBV29-1	-	-	TRBJ2-1	TGCAGCGTTGCGGACAATGAGCAGTTCTTC	CSVADNEQFF
TRBV15	-	TRBD1	TRBJ2-7	TGTGCCACCAGCAGAGATCAGGGGGATACCTACGAGCAGTACTTC	CATSRDQGDTYEQYF
TRBV4-1	-	-	TRBJ1-5	TGCGCCAGCAGCCAAGATGCAGGGGCCTCTGGCGGCAATCAGCCCCAGCATTTT	CASSQDAGASGGNQPQHF
TRBV20-1	once	-	TRBJ2-5	TGCAGTGCTAGGTCAGAAGAGACCCAGTACTTC	CSARSEETQYF
TRBV19	-	-	TRBJ1-4	TGTGCCTCACACTGGGGGGCAACTAATGAAAAACTGTTTTTT	CASHWGATNEKLFF
TRBV24-1	-	TRBD2	TRBJ2-5	TGTGCCACCAGTAGCGGGGGGTTAATTTACCAAGAGACCCAGTACTTC	CATSSGGLIYQETQYF
TRBV29-1	-	-	TRBJ2-2	TGCAGCGGTATGACAGGAAACACCGGGGAGCTGTTTTTT	CSGMTGNTGELFF
TRBV4-1	once	TRBD2	TRBJ2-7	TGCGCCAGCAGCCGATTCGGGACTAGCGGGGGCCTCTACGAGCAGTACTTC	CASSRFGTSGGLYEQYF
TRBV7-9	once	-	TRBJ1-2	TGTGCCAGCCGGGATTTTGGGAATGGCTACACCTTC	CASRDFGNGYTF
TRBV7-3	once	TRBD1	TRBJ1-2	TGTGCCAGCAGCTACCAAGAAACGGACAGGGCGGGGGTAGCTAACTATGGCTACACCTTC	CASSYQETDRAGVANYGYTF
TRBV2	-	-	TRBJ2-3	TGTGCCAGAAGGTTAATTTGGGGGGTTAGCACAGATACGCAGTATTTT	CARRLIWGVSTDTQYF
TRBV5-4	-	TRBD1	TRBJ2-7	TGTGCCAGCAGCCCTTGGGACAGTGCCTACGAGCAGTACTTC	CASSPWDSAYEQYF
TRBV27	-	TRBD1	TRBJ1-1	TGTGCCAGCAGTTTATTAGGGGGCAGCACTGAAGCTTTCTTT	CASSLLGGSTEAFF
TRBV4-1	-	TRBD1	TRBJ2-7	TGCGCCAGCAGGAGAGGACAGGGAGGCGACGAGCAGTACTTC	CASRRGQGGDEQYF
TRBV5-1	few	-	TRBJ1-6	TGCGCCAGCAGCTTGGAGGCAGGGAAGAATTCACCCCTCCACTTT	CASSLEAGKNSPLHF
TRBV5-6	-	-	TRBJ1-1	TGTGCCAGCAGCTTGGCCCGCGATAACAGGGACCCTGAAGCTTTCTTT	CASSLARDNRDPEAFF
TRBV27	-	-	TRBJ1-5	TGTGCCAGCAGTTCCCTTGGGGAGGGTAGCAATCAGCCCCAGCATTTT	CASSSLGEGSNQPQHF
TRBV6-5	-	-	TRBJ2-7	TGTGCCAGCAGTCTACGTTATGACACCAACTACGAGCAGTACTTC	CASSLRYDTNYEQYF
TRBV7-6	-	TRBD1	TRBJ2-3	TGTGCCAGCAGCCCCGGGACAGGGGATAGGGATACGCAGTATTTT	CASSPGTGDRDTQYF
TRBV7-9	once	-	TRBJ2-1	TGTGCCAGCAGCTTCCACCTGATGGAGGATGAGCAGTTCTTC	CASSFHLMEDEQFF
TRBV29-1	-	-	TRBJ2-3	TGCAGCGGGCGGCAGGGTCTGGCTGATACGCAGTATTTT	CSGRQGLADTQYF
TRBV2	once	-	TRBJ2-7	TGTGCCAGCCAACCGCAGGGGGAGGACGAGCAGTACTTC	CASQPQGEDEQYF
TRBV23-1	-	-	TRBJ1-2	TGCGCCAGAACGGGAGGGCAGTGTGGCTACACCTTC	CARTGGQCGYTF
TRBV28	-	-	TRBJ2-4	TGTGCCAGCAGCCCGGAGGTAGCGAATGTAGCCAAAAACATTCAGTACTTC	CASSPEVANVAKNIQYF
TRBV12-3/TRBV12-4	-	-	TRBJ1-5	TGTGCCAGCAGTTTAGGGGAGTATCAGCCCCAGCATTTT	CASSLGEYQPQHF
TRBV18	-	TRBD1	TRBJ1-2	TGTGCCAGCTCAACCCGGGACAGGGGAATGTTCGGTAACTATGGCTACACCTTC	CASSTRDRGMFGNYGYTF
TRBV7-2	-	-	TRBJ1-1	TGTGCCAGCAGCTTAGTTCCGGGAATGGAGTTTTTGGCCACTGAAGCTTTCTTT	CASSLVPGMEFLATEAFF
TRBV18	-	-	TRBJ2-3	TGTGCCAGCTCACCACAGAGCAAAACAGATACGCAGTATTTT	CASSPQSKTDTQYF
TRBV10-3	-	TRBD1	TRBJ1-1	TGTGCCATCAGTGACGTAGGGACAGGGATCACTGAAGCTTTCTTT	CAISDVGTGITEAFF
TRBV5-6	-	-	TRBJ2-5	TGTGCCAGCAGCGGGGGGGCGAGGGGTGGTTCGAGAGAGACCCAGTACTTC	CASSGGARGGSRETQYF
TRBV3-1/TRBV3-2	-	-	TRBJ1-2	TGTGCCAGCAGCCCTCGAGTGTCCTTAAACTATGGCTACACCTTC	CASSPRVSLNYGYTF
TRBV7-9	-	TRBD1	TRBJ2-5	TGTGCCAGCAGCTTATATGGGGGACAGGGGGAGACCCAGTACTTC	CASSLYGGQGETQYF
TRBV6-5	-	TRBD2	TRBJ2-2	TGTGCCAGCAGAACTAGCGGGGGCACCGGGGAGCTGTTTTTT	CASRTSGGTGELFF
TRBV7-9	-	-	TRBJ1-3	TGTGCCAGCAGCACGCGACAAGCAGCGGACACCATATATTTT	CASSTRQAADTIYF
TRBV28	-	-	TRBJ2-2	TGTGCCAGCAGTTCCCCCGGAGGGGCATCCGGGGAGCTGTTTTTT	CASSSPGGASGELFF
TRBV28	-	-	TRBJ2-2	TGTGCCAGCAGGGGGCTAATGTGGACCGGGGAGCTGTTTTTT	CASRGLMWTGELFF
TRBV30	-	-	TRBJ2-7	TGTGCCTGGAGCCTGGCAGGGCTGGGCGAGCAGTACTTC	CAWSLAGLGEQYF
TRBV20-1	-	TRBD1	TRBJ1-1	TGCAGTGCTAGTGTGCCCAGGGGGCTTGCTGAAGCTTTCTTT	CSASVPRGLAEAFF
TRBV7-3	-	TRBD1	TRBJ1-1	TGTGCCAGCAGATCAGGGGGGAACACTGAAGCTTTCTTT	CASRSGGNTEAFF
TRBV28	-	-	TRBJ2-6	TGTGCCAGCAGTTCGGACCGAGGACTCCTTTTCTCTGGGGCCAACGTCCTGACTTTC	CASSSDRGLLFSGANVLTF
TRBV3-1/TRBV3-2	-	-	TRBJ2-1	TGTGCCAGCAGCCTATCGCGTAATGAGCAGTTCTTC	CASSLSRNEQFF
TRBV5-6	-	TRBD1	TRBJ1-2	TGTGCCAGCAGCGACGTGACAGGGGTAGGCGGCTACACCTTC	CASSDVTGVGGYTF
TRBV15	-	-	TRBJ1-1	TGTGCCACCGGGCCCATGAACACTGAAGCTTTCTTT	CATGPMNTEAFF
TRBV19	-	TRBD1	TRBJ1-5	TGTGCCAGTAGTATCGGGACAGGGAATCAGCCCCAGCATTTT	CASSIGTGNQPQHF
TRBV28	-	TRBD2	TRBJ2-3	TGTGCCAGCAGTTTATTCGGGGGGGAGGCAGATACGCAGTATTTT	CASSLFGGEADTQYF
TRBV12-3/TRBV12-4	-	-	TRBJ1-5	TGTGCCAGCAGTTACACTGGGTCAGGACCCCAGCATTTT	CASSYTGSGPQHF
TRBV6-6	-	-	TRBJ2-2	TGTGCCAGCAGTTACCCCCTGACAGGGAACACCGGGGAGCTGTTTTTT	CASSYPLTGNTGELFF
TRBV3-1/TRBV3-2	-	TRBD1	TRBJ2-1	TGTGCCAGCAGCCAGGGGGACAGGAAGCAGTTCTTC	CASSQGDRKQFF